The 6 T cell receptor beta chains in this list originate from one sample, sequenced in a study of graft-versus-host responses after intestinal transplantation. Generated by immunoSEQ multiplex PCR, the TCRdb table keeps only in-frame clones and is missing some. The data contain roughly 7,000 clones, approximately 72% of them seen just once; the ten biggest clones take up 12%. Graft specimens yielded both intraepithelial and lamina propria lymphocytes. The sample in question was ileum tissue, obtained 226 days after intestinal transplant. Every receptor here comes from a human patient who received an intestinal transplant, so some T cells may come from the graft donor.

The CDR3 reads CASSSSTAGNNEQFF. In nucleotides, the CDR3 is TGCGCCAGCAGCTCCTCCACAGCAGGAAACAATGAGCAGTTCTTC. This chain uses TRBV5-1 with TRBJ2-1, with D unclear. The germline CDR1 and CDR2 sequences are SGHRS and YFSETQ. This CDR3 has 15 amino acids. Trimming stripped 3 bases from V and 5 bases from J, with 15 bases between. Based on the CDR3 plus reference TRBV5-1 and TRBJ2-1, the full variable domain is KAGVTQTPRYLIKTRGQQVTLSCSPISGHRSVSWYQQTPGQGLQFLFEYFSETQRNKGNFPGRFSGRQFSNSRSEMNVSTLELGDSALYLCASSSSTAGNNEQFFGPGTRLTVL.

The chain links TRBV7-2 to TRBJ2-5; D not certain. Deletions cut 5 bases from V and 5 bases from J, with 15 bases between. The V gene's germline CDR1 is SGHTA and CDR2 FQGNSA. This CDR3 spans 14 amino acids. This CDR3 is CASSRDAIRETQYF. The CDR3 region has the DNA TGTGCCAGCAGCAGAGATGCAATCCGGGAGACCCAGTACTTC. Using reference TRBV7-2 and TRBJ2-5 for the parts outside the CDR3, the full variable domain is GAGVSQSPSNKVTEKGKDVELRCDPISGHTALYWYRQSLGQGLEFLIYFQGNSAPDKSGLPSDRFSAERTGGSVSTLTIQRTQQEDSAVYLCASSRDAIRETQYFGPGTRLLVL.

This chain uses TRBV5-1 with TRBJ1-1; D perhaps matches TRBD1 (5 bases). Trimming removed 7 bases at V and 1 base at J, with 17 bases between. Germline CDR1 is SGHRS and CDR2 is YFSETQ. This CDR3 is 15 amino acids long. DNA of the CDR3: TGCGCCAGCGGCCGCTCCCAGGGAGGGAACACTGAAGCTTTCTTT. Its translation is CASGRSQGGNTEAFF.

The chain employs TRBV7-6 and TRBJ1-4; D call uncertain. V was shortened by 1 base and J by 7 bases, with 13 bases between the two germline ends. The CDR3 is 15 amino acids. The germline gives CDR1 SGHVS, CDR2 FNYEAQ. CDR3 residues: CASSLERGLGEKLFF. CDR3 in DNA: TGTGCCAGCAGCTTAGAGCGAGGGTTGGGTGAAAAACTGTTTTTT.

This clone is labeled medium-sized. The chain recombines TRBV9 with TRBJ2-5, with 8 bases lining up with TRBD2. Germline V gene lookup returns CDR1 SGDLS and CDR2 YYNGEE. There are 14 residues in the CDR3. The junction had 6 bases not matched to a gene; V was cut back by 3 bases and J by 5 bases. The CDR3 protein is CASSANSGVETQYF. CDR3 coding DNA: TGTGCCAGCAGCGCCAATAGCGGGGTGGAGACCCAGTACTTC.

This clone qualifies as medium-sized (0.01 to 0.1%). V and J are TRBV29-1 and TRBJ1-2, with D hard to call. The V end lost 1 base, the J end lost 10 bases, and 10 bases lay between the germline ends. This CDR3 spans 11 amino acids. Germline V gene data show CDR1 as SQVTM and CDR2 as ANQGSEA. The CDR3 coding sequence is TGCAGCGTTGAAGCGACTAACTTCTACACCTTC. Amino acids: CSVEATNFYTF.